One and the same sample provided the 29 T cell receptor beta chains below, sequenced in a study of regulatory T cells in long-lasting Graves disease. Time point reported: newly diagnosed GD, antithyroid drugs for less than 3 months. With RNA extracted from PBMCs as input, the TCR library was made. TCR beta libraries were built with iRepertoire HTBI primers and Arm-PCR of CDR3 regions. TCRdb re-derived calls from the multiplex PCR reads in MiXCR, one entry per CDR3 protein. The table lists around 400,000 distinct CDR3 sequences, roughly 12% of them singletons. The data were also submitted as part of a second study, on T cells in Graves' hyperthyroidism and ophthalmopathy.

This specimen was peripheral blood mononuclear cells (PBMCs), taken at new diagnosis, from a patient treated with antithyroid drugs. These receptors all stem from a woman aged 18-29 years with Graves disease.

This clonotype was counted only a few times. CDR3 residues: CASSPSQGASGGNQPQHF. The DNA for the CDR3 is TGTGCCAGCTCACCGAGTCAGGGGGCCTCCGGGGGCAATCAGCCCCAGCATTTT. This sequence joins TRBV18 and TRBJ1-5; 8 bases fit TRBD1. The ends lost 3 bases at V and 2 bases at J; junction bases unmatched: 12. Looked up from germline, CDR1 is KGHSH and CDR2 is LQKENI. The CDR3 is 18 amino acids.

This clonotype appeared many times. The CDR3 reads CASSGGTGIQPQHF. CDR3 sequence (DNA): TGTGCCAGCAGCGGAGGGACAGGAATACAGCCCCAGCATTTT. The chain combines TRBV6-1 with TRBJ1-5, with 8 positions matching TRBD1. Germline assignment: CDR1 MNHNS and CDR2 SASEGT. Trimming cost V 6 bases and J 7 bases; bases outside gene matches: 8. There are 14 residues in the CDR3.

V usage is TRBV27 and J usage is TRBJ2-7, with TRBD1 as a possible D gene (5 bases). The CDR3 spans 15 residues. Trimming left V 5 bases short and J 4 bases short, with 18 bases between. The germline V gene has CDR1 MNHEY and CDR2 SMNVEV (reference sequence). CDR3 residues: CASSRWQGSVYEQYF. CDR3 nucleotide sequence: TGTGCCAGCAGTAGGTGGCAGGGATCTGTGTACGAGCAGTACTTC.

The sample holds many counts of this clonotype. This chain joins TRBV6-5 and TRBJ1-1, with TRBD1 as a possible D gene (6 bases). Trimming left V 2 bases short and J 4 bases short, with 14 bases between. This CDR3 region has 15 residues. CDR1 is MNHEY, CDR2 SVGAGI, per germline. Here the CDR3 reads CASSYLPDRITEAFF. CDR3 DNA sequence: TGTGCCAGCAGTTACCTCCCGGACAGAATCACTGAAGCTTTCTTT.

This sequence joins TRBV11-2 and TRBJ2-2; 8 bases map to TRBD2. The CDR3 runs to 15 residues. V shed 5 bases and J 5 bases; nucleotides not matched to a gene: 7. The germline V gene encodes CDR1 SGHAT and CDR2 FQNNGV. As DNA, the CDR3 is TGTGCCAGCAGCCAGGCTACTAGCGGAACCGGGGAGCTGTTTTTT. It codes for CASSQATSGTGELFF.

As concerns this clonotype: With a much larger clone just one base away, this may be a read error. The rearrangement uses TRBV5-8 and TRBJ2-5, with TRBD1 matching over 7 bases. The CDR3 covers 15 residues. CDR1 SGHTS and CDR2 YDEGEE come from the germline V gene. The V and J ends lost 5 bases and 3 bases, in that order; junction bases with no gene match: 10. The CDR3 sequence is CASRSRRDSEETQYF. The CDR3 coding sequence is TGTGCCAGCAGATCGAGACGGGACAGCGAAGAGACCCAGTACTTC.

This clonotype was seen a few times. The CDR3 loop is CASSWGTGGLRNEQFF. The CDR3 region has the DNA TGTGCCAGCAGTTGGGGGACAGGGGGGTTGCGCAATGAGCAGTTCTTC. This chain uses TRBV27 with TRBJ2-1; 11 bases map to TRBD1. The CDR3 covers 16 residues. Germline V lookup: CDR1 MNHEY, CDR2 SMNVEV (reference sequence). V lost 4 bases to trimming and J lost 6 bases; unmatched junction nucleotides: 8.

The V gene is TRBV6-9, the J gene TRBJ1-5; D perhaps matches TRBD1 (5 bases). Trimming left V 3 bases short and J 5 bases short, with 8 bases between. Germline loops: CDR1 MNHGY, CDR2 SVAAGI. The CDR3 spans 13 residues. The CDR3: CASSYGGYQPQHF. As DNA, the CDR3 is TGTGCCAGCAGTTACGGGGGATATCAGCCCCAGCATTTT.

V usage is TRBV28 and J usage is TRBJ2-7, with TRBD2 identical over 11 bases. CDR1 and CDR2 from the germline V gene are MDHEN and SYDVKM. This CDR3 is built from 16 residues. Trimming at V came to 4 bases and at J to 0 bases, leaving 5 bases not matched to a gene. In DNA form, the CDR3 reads TGTGCCAGCAGTTCCCCTAGCGGGGGGAGCTCCTACGAGCAGTACGTC. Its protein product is CASSSPSGGSSYEQYV.

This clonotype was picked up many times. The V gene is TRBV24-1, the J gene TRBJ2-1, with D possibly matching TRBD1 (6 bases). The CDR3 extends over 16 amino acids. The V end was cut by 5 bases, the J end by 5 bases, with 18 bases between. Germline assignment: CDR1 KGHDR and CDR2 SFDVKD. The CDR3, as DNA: TGTGCCACCAGTGCTATAGGCAGGGGAACTAACAATGAGCAGTTCTTC. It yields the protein CATSAIGRGTNNEQFF.

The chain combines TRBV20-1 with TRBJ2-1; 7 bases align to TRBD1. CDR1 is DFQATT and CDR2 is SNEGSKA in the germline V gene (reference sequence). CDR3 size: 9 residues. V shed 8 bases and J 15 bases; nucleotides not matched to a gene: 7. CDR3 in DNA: TGCAGTCTCTACAGGGGTGCGTTCTTC. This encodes CSLYRGAFF.

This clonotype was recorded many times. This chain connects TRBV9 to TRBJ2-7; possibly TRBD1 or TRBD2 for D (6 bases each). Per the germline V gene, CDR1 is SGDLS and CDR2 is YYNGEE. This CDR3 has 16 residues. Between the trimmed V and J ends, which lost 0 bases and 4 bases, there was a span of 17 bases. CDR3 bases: TGTGCCAGCAGCGTAGGGGGAGCCGGGGGCGTATACGAGCAGTACTTC. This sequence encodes CASSVGGAGGVYEQYF.

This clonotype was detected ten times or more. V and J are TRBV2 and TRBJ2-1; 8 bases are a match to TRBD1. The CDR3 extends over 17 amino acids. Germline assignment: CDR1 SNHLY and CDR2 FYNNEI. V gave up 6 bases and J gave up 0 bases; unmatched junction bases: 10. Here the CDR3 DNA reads TGTGCCAGCAGCCCCGGACAGGGCCTTTCCTCCTACAATGAGCAGTTCTTC. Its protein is CASSPGQGLSSYNEQFF.

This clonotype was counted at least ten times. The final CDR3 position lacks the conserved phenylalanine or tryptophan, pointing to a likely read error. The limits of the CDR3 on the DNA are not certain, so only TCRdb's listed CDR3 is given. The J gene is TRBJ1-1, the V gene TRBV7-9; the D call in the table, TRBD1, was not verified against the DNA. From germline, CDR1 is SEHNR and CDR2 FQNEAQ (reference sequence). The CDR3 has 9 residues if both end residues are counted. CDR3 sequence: CASSPQGFL.

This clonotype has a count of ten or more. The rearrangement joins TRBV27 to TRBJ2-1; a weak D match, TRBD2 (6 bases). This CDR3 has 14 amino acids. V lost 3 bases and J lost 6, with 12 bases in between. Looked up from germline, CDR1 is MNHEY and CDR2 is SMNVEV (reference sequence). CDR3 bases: TGTGCCAGCAGTTTTCAGCGGGCCTCCAATGAGCAGTTCTTC. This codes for CASSFQRASNEQFF.

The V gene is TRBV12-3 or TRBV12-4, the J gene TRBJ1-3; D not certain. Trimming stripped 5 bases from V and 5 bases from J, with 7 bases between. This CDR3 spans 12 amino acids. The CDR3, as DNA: TGTGCCAGCAGTCCCACAAGAAACACCATATATTTT. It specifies CASSPTRNTIYF.

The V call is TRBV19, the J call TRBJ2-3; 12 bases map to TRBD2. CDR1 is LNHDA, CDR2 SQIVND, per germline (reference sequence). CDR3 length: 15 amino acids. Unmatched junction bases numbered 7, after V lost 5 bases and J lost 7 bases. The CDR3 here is CASSVLLAGGNTQYF. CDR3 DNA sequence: TGTGCCAGTAGTGTATTACTAGCGGGAGGAAATACGCAGTATTTT.

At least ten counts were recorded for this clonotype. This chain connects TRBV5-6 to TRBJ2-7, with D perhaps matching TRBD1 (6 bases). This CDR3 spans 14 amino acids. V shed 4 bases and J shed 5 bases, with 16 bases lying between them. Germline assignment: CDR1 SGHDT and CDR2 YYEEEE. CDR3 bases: TGTGCCAGCAGCGGGACACCTTCACGGGACGAGCAGTACGTC. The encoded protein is CASSGTPSRDEQYV.

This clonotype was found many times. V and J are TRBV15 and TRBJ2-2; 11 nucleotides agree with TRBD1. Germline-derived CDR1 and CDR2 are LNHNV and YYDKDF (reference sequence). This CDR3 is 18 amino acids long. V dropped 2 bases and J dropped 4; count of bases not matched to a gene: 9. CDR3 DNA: TGTGCCACCAGCAGATCGGACAGGGGGCCACGAGGCACCGGGGAGCTGTTTTTT. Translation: CATSRSDRGPRGTGELFF.

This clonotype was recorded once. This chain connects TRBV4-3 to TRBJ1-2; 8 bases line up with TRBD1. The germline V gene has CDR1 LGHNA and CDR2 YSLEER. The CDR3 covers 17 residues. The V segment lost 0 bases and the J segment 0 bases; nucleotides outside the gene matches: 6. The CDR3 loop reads CASSQDTGGAANYGYTF. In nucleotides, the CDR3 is TGCGCCAGCAGCCAAGATACAGGGGGGGCAGCTAACTATGGCTACACCTTC.

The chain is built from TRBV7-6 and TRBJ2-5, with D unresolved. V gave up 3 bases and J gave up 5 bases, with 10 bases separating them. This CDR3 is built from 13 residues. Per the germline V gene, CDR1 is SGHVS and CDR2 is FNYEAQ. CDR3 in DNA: TGTGCCAGCAGCTTGATCGAATCGGAGACCCAGTACTTC. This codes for CASSLIESETQYF.

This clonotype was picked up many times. CDR3 loop: CASSHGVRGDTEAFF. In DNA form, the CDR3 reads TGCGCCAGCAGCCATGGAGTCAGGGGGGACACTGAAGCTTTCTTT. The rearrangement links TRBV4-1 to TRBJ1-1, with 7 positions matching TRBD1. Germline loops: CDR1 MGHRA, CDR2 YSYEKL. CDR3 length equals 15 residues. The J segment lost 3 bases and the V segment lost 3 bases, leaving 7 bases of the junction unmatched.

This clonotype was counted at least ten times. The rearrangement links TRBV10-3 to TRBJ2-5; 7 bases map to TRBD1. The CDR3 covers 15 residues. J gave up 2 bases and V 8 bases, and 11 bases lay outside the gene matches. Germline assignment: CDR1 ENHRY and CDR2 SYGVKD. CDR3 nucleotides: TGTGCCATCCCGGGACAGACCGTAGATCAAGAGACCCAGTACTTC. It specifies CAIPGQTVDQETQYF.

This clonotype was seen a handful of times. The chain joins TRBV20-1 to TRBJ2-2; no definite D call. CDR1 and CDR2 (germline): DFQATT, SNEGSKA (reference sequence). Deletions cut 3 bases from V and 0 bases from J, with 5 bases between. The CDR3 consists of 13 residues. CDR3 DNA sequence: TGCAGTGCTAGCACGGCGAACACCGGGGAGCTGTTTTTT. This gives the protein CSASTANTGELFF.

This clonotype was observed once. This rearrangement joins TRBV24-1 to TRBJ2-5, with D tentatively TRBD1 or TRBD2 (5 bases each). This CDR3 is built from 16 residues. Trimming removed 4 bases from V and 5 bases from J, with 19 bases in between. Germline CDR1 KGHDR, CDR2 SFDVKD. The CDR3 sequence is CATSDPGIRGAETQYF. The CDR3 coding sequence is TGTGCCACCAGTGACCCCGGGATACGGGGCGCCGAGACCCAGTACTTC.

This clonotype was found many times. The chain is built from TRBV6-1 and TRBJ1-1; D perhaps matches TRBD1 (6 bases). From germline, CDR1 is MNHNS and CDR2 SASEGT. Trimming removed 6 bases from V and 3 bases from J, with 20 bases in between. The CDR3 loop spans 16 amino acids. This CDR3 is CASSRPTTGLDTEAFF. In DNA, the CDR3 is TGTGCCAGCAGCCGCCCCACCACAGGGCTCGACACTGAAGCTTTCTTT.

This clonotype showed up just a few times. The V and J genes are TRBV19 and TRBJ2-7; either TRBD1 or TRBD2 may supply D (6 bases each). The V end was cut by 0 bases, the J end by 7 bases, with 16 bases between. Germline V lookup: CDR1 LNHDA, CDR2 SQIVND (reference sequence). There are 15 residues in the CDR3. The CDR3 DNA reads TGTGCCAGTAGTATAGAGGAGGGGGGTCCGTCGGAGCAGTACTTC. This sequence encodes CASSIEEGGPSEQYF.

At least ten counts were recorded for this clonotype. The CDR3 DNA sequence: TGTGCCAGCGGTCAAGGAATTAGGAGCTACACCTTC. Its protein is CASGQGIRSYTF. This rearrangement joins TRBV6-1 to TRBJ1-2; D not resolved. Trimming cost V 8 bases and J 9 bases, with 16 bases left between them. The germline CDR1 and CDR2 sequences are MNHNS and SASEGT. This CDR3 has 12 amino acids.

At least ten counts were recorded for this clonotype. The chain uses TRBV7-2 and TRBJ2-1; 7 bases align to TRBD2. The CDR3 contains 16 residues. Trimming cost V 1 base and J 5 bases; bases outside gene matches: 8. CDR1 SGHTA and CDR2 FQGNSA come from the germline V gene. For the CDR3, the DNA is TGTGCCAGCAGCTTAGTTGTTATGGGGACTAACAATGAGCAGTTCTTC. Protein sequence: CASSLVVMGTNNEQFF.